The entry below gives a single T cell receptor (beta chain) sequence along with its context. Its antigen remains unidentified. This CDR3 has 16 residues. Germline CDR1 and CDR2: ENHRY and SYGVKD. V lost 2 bases and J 0 bases, leaving 12 bases between the germline ends. This sample stems from a study of shared clonotypes between healthy human individuals. Generated by immunoSEQ multiplex PCR, the TCRdb table keeps only in-frame clones and is missing some. The profile shows roughly 2 million clones, about 94% of them singletons. Study-level results: Donor clonotype sharing was expected to depend on sequencing depth.

V is TRBV10-3 and J is TRBJ2-3, with D hard to call. Sequenced material: naive CD4+ T cells sorted from blood. Subset indicated: CD45RA+ positively selected. This clonotype originated in a man younger than 35 in good health. The CDR3 spells CAISETLGSSTDTQYF. CDR3 sequence (DNA): TGTGCCATCAGTGAGACGCTCGGCTCTAGCACAGATACGCAGTATTTT.